Following are 5 T cell receptor beta chains from one sample sequenced in a study of OX40 agonist ivuxolimab in advanced cancers. The protocol was immunoSEQ multiplex PCR, while the TCRdb copy is restricted to in-frame clones and leaves out a portion. The sample has roughly 80,000 clones; about 93% are singletons. The sequencing here drew on CD4+ or CD8+ T cells sorted from blood, taken in a trial of the OX40 agonist ivuxolimab. All receptors derive from an adult with an advanced solid tumor such as melanoma, head and neck, liver or kidney cancer.

V usage is TRBV5-8 and J usage is TRBJ1-5, with D hard to call. The CDR3 totals 12 residues. The V and J ends lost 5 bases and 0 bases respectively, with 3 bases between them. The germline CDR1 and CDR2 sequences are SGHTS and YDEGEE. CDR3 region: CASRDSNQPQHF. For the CDR3, the DNA is TGTGCCAGCAGAGATAGCAATCAGCCCCAGCATTTT.

CDR3: CASGASSGANVLTF. Here the CDR3 DNA reads TGTGCCAGCGGGGCGAGCTCTGGGGCCAACGTCCTGACTTTC. The chain recombines TRBV7-9 with TRBJ2-6; tentatively, D is TRBD1 (5 bases). The CDR3 is made up of 14 amino acids. Per the germline V gene, CDR1 is SEHNR and CDR2 is FQNEAQ (reference sequence). V was pared by 8 bases and J by 0 bases, with 8 bases between.

The V call is TRBV5-8, the J call TRBJ1-2; TRBD1 aligns across 8 bases. Unmatched junction bases numbered 13, after V lost 4 bases and J lost 5 bases. CDR1 and CDR2 (germline): SGHTS, YDEGEE. The CDR3 is made up of 16 amino acids. CDR3 region: CASSQDRGPGLYGYTF. DNA of the CDR3: TGTGCCAGCAGCCAAGACAGGGGCCCTGGTTTATATGGCTACACCTTC. Full variable domain (outside the CDR3, taken from reference TRBV5-8 and TRBJ1-2): EAGVTQSPTHLIKTRGQQATLRCSPISGHTSVYWYQQALGLGLQFLLWYDEGEERNRGNFPPRFSGRQFPNYSSELNVNALELEDSALYLCASSQDRGPGLYGYTFGSGTRLTVV.

This chain links TRBV5-1 with TRBJ2-1; perhaps TRBD1 as D (5 bases). The length of the CDR3 is 14 residues. Germline V gene lookup returns CDR1 SGHRS and CDR2 YFSETQ. With 4 bases removed from V and 0 bases from J, the gap between germline ends came to 8 bases. CDR3 coding DNA: TGCGCCAGCAGCCCTACAGGCTCCTACAATGAGCAGTTCTTC. Translation gives CASSPTGSYNEQFF.

The chain employs TRBV5-1 and TRBJ2-2, with 7 nucleotides matching TRBD2. V lost 1 base, J lost 7 bases, and 13 bases stayed unmatched. The CDR3 consists of 17 residues. CDR1 is SGHRS and CDR2 is YFSETQ in the germline V gene. The DNA for the CDR3 is TGCGCCAGCAGCTTGCGAGCTGAAGCGGGGATAGGCGGGGAGCTGTTTTTT. Its translation is CASSLRAEAGIGGELFF.